These 6 T cell receptor beta chains were sequenced from one sample in a study of T cells in Graves' hyperthyroidism and ophthalmopathy. RNA transcripts served as the template for amplifying TCR beta CDR3 regions. HTBI primers were employed in a first-round RT-PCR of the TCR CDR3. Each CDR3 protein is one row after TCRdb ran MiXCR on the multiplex PCR reads. This table holds about 200,000 distinct CDR3 sequences, less than 20% found once. Specimen: blood. Receptor source: a woman in her fifties or sixties with Graves' hyperthyroidism.

This clonotype was detected many times. The chain has TRBV19 and TRBJ1-5, with 7 nucleotides matching TRBD1. V was clipped by 5 bases and J by 0 bases; unmatched bases: 7. The CDR3 runs to 16 residues. Germline CDR1 is LNHDA and CDR2 is SQIVND (reference sequence). CDR3 loop: CASSVAGDSSNQPQHF. The DNA for the CDR3 is TGTGCCAGTAGTGTAGCGGGGGACAGTAGCAATCAGCCCCAGCATTTT. Filled out from reference TRBV19 and TRBJ1-5, the complete variable domain reads DGGITQSPKYLFRKEGQNVTLSCEQNLNHDAMYWYRQDPGQGLRLIYYSQIVNDFQKGDIAEGYSVSREKKESFPLTVTSAQKNPTAFYLCASSVAGDSSNQPQHFGDGTRLSIL.

This clonotype was counted only a few times. This chain uses TRBV5-1 with TRBJ2-5, with TRBD2 matching 7 bases. Unmatched junction bases numbered 5, after V lost 3 bases and J lost 0 bases. The CDR3 consists of 15 residues. Looked up from germline, CDR1 is SGHRS and CDR2 is YFSETQ. This CDR3 is CASSSPSGYQETQYF. The CDR3 DNA sequence: TGCGCCAGCAGCTCTCCTAGCGGTTACCAAGAGACCCAGTACTTC.

This clonotype was counted a few times. This chain links TRBV12-5 with TRBJ1-1; D is unresolved. The CDR3 length is 14 residues. Germline CDR1 is LGHNT and CDR2 is FRNRAP. The germline V and J ends were trimmed by 1 base and 4 bases, with 10 bases remaining between them. The CDR3 loop reads CASGLGSPGTEAFF. The CDR3 region has the DNA TGTGCTAGTGGTTTGGGGAGTCCGGGCACTGAAGCTTTCTTT.

The V gene is TRBV12-3 or TRBV12-4, the J gene TRBJ2-7; D unresolved. Trimming pared 5 bases from V and 2 bases from J, leaving 7 bases between. This CDR3 spans 12 amino acids. The CDR3 reads CASSGVPYEQYF. DNA for the CDR3: TGTGCCAGCAGTGGGGTGCCCTACGAGCAGTACTTC.

In its sample, this clonotype was seen once. The V and J genes are TRBV7-3 and TRBJ2-1, with a weak D call TRBD2 (6 bases). V lost 8 bases, J lost 7 bases, and 24 bases lay in between. This CDR3 is built from 16 residues. Germline CDR1 is SGHTA and CDR2 is FQGTGA. This CDR3 reads CASPPLGGGPYNEQFF. CDR3 nucleotides: TGTGCCAGCCCTCCCTTGGGGGGAGGTCCTTATAATGAGCAGTTCTTC.

The chain has TRBV11-3 and TRBJ2-4, with 11 bases fitting TRBD1. Trimming took 5 bases from V and 0 from J; bases not matched to a gene: 9. The germline CDR1 and CDR2 sequences are SGHNT and YENEEA. This CDR3 region has 18 residues. CDR3 amino acids: CASSRLGTGGGAKNIQYF. CDR3 nucleotides: TGTGCCAGCAGCCGACTCGGGACAGGGGGAGGAGCCAAAAACATTCAGTACTTC.